This T cell receptor beta chain was profiled in a study of T-cell memory formation after mild COVID-19. At the level of the study: Largely donor-specific sequence clusters came from two donors.

In germline, CDR1 is SQVTM, CDR2 ANQGSEA. The CDR3 is 13 amino acids. V gave up 5 bases and J gave up 2 bases, with 11 bases separating them. MiXCR was run by TCRdb on the 5' RACE reads, yielding one entry per CDR3 protein. The table shows fewer than 300,000 distinct CDR3 sequences, with 16% occurring only once. The table lists this clonotype with a few counts. The specimen was PBMCs or a T cell subset sorted from them (not recorded which). The chain recombines TRBV29-1 with TRBJ2-3; D possibly corresponds to TRBD1 (6 bases). The sequence was collected from a man younger than 30 who had mild COVID-19 (a few samples of this study predate the infection). Cell type and time point are not known. Here the CDR3 reads CSVLRGNTDTQYF. CDR3 coding DNA: TGCAGCGTTCTGAGGGGGAACACAGATACGCAGTATTTT.